The 13 T cell receptor beta chains listed next were all sequenced from one sample in a study of T cells after posttransplantation cyclophosphamide (dated by TCRdb to 2016 to 2017). Receptor libraries were prepared by the immunoSEQ multiplex PCR assay. As stored in TCRdb, this immuneACCESS dataset retains in-frame rearrangements with V and J assigned. A fraction of the clones does not appear; measured against another copy, unresolved V genes explain less than half of the discrepancy, and the remainder lacks a known reason. The sample data list around 43,000 clones, and roughly nine tenths of these were observed just once. The top ten hold roughly 2.9% of the sample. Sequenced input: PBMCs. The source of these receptors is a woman aged 45-60 years in good health and a related stem cell transplant donor.

The chain links TRBV11-2 to TRBJ1-1; D unresolved. CDR1 is SGHAT and CDR2 is FQNNGV in the germline V gene. Between the trimmed V and J ends, which lost 0 bases and 6 bases, there was a span of 17 bases. This CDR3 is built from 16 residues. The CDR3: CASSLDLDGGRAEAFF. The CDR3 nucleotides read TGTGCCAGCAGCTTAGATCTGGACGGAGGGAGGGCTGAAGCTTTCTTT.

The chain joins TRBV6-5 to TRBJ1-2; no definite D call. V was shortened by 6 bases and J by 6 bases, with 17 bases between the two germline ends. This CDR3 is 14 amino acids long. The germline CDR1 and CDR2 sequences are MNHEY and SVGAGI. The DNA for the CDR3 is TGTGCCAGCAGCCTACCCCCCTCGATGGATGGCTACACCTTC. It is translated as CASSLPPSMDGYTF.

CDR3 nucleotides: TGCGCCAGCATGCGGACTAGCGGGGGGGAACCGCAGTTCTTC. This codes for CASMRTSGGEPQFF. This chain links TRBV5-1 with TRBJ2-1; TRBD2 matches at 15 bases. Germline V lookup: CDR1 SGHRS, CDR2 YFSETQ. J lost 12 bases, V lost 6 bases, and 7 bases had no gene match. There are 14 residues in the CDR3.

V is TRBV28 and J is TRBJ1-2; TRBD1 aligns across 12 bases. With V trimmed by 3 bases and J by 2 bases, 4 bases remained unmatched. There are 16 residues in the CDR3. Germline lookup yields CDR1 MDHEN and CDR2 SYDVKM. The CDR3, as DNA: TGTGCCAGCAGTTTGGGGACAGGGGGCCTCAACTATGGCTACACCTTC. It encodes CASSLGTGGLNYGYTF.

This clone showed up just a few times. This chain connects TRBV15 to TRBJ1-4; D is ambiguous. Germline V gene lookup returns CDR1 LNHNV and CDR2 YYDKDF (reference sequence). Trimming shortened V by 0 bases and J by 7 bases, and 12 bases separated the two germline ends. CDR3 length: 15 amino acids. The CDR3 nucleotides read TGTGCCACCAGCAGAGATGGGCAGGCCAGTGAAAAACTGTTTTTT. The encoded protein is CATSRDGQASEKLFF. Filled out from reference TRBV15 and TRBJ1-4, the complete variable domain reads DAMVIQNPRYQVTQFGKPVTLSCSQTLNHNVMYWYQQKSSQAPKLLFHYYDKDFNNEADTPDNFQSRRPNTSFCFLDIRSPGLGDTAMYLCATSRDGQASEKLFFGSGTQLSVL.

The rearrangement uses TRBV19 and TRBJ2-3; 11 bases are shared with TRBD2. The CDR3 loop spans 16 amino acids. The J segment lost 10 bases and the V segment lost 5 bases, leaving 14 bases of the junction unmatched. CDR1 and CDR2 from the germline V gene are LNHDA and SQIVND (reference sequence). The CDR3 DNA reads as TGTGCCAGTAGTTCCAGACTAGCGGGACCGGTAAAGGCGCAGTATTTT. Translation gives CASSSRLAGPVKAQYF. Full variable domain (rest looked up from reference TRBV19 and TRBJ2-3): DGGITQSPKYLFRKEGQNVTLSCEQNLNHDAMYWYRQDPGQGLRLIYYSQIVNDFQKGDIAEGYSVSREKKESFPLTVTSAQKNPTAFYLCASSSRLAGPVKAQYFGPGTRLTVL.

In its sample, this clone was seen once. The chain uses TRBV28 and TRBJ1-3; 7 bases agree with TRBD1. The J segment lost 4 bases and the V segment lost 8 bases, leaving 11 bases of the junction unmatched. This CDR3 has 15 residues. Looked up from germline, CDR1 is MDHEN and CDR2 is SYDVKM. The chain's CDR3 is CASFIQGPSGNTIYF. The DNA for the CDR3 is TGTGCCAGCTTTATACAGGGGCCGTCCGGAAACACCATATATTTT. Filled out from reference TRBV28 and TRBJ1-3, the complete variable domain reads DVKVTQSSRYLVKRTGEKVFLECVQDMDHENMFWYRQDPGLGLRLIYFSYDVKMKEKGDIPEGYSVSREKKERFSLILESASTNQTSMYLCASFIQGPSGNTIYFGEGSWLTVV.

This chain joins TRBV5-4 and TRBJ2-3, with 7 positions matching TRBD2. The CDR3 has 15 amino acids. The J segment lost 4 bases and the V segment lost 0 bases, leaving 5 bases of the junction unmatched. Looked up from germline, CDR1 is SGHNT and CDR2 is YYREEE (reference sequence). The CDR3 region is CASSLAGTMPDTQYF. For the CDR3, the DNA is TGTGCCAGCAGCTTGGCCGGGACTATGCCAGATACGCAGTATTTT.

The V call is TRBV29-1, the J call TRBJ2-2; a possible D gene is TRBD1 (5 bases). The CDR3 sequence is 13 residues long. Germline CDR1 and CDR2: SQVTM and ANQGSEA. V dropped 3 bases and J dropped 1 base, with 6 bases sitting between them. CDR3 loop: CSVEGQNTGELFF. The CDR3 nucleotides read TGCAGCGTTGAGGGGCAGAACACCGGGGAGCTGTTTTTT.

This clone occurred a few times. The chain joins TRBV6-5 to TRBJ2-7; the match to TRBD2 covers 7 bases. CDR3 length: 16 residues. V lost 4 bases and J lost 3; bases outside the gene matches: 12. Per germline, CDR1 MNHEY and CDR2 SVGAGI. This CDR3 is CASSSLELGGNYEQYF. The CDR3 nucleotides are TGTGCCAGCAGTTCCCTCGAGTTGGGAGGGAACTACGAGCAGTACTTC.

This clone was seen a single time. The CDR3 is CSVGLGQSGVGELFF. The CDR3 bases are TGCAGCGTTGGATTAGGACAGAGTGGAGTCGGGGAGCTGTTTTTT. The gene calls are TRBV29-1 and TRBJ2-2, with a weak D call TRBD1 (6 bases). The V end lost 4 bases, the J end lost 7 bases, and 19 bases lay between the germline ends. This CDR3 comprises 15 residues. Germline V gene lookup returns CDR1 SQVTM and CDR2 ANQGSEA.

The chain employs TRBV28 and TRBJ1-6, with 8 bases aligning to TRBD1. The germline gives CDR1 MDHEN, CDR2 SYDVKM. Unmatched junction bases numbered 12, after V lost 4 bases and J lost 10 bases. CDR3 length equals 16 residues. DNA for the CDR3: TGTGCCAGCAGTTCCGTCCAGGGGGCACCGTTATCACCCCTCCACTTT. Translation: CASSSVQGAPLSPLHF.

The rearrangement joins TRBV6-6 to TRBJ2-1, with D tentatively TRBD2 (6 bases). The length of the CDR3 is 14 residues. Looked up from germline, CDR1 is MNHNY and CDR2 is SVGAGI (reference sequence). With 7 bases removed from V and 6 bases from J, the gap between germline ends came to 16 bases. The CDR3 loop reads CASKKWSGPNEQFF. CDR3 coding DNA: TGTGCCAGCAAAAAATGGAGCGGGCCCAATGAGCAGTTCTTC.